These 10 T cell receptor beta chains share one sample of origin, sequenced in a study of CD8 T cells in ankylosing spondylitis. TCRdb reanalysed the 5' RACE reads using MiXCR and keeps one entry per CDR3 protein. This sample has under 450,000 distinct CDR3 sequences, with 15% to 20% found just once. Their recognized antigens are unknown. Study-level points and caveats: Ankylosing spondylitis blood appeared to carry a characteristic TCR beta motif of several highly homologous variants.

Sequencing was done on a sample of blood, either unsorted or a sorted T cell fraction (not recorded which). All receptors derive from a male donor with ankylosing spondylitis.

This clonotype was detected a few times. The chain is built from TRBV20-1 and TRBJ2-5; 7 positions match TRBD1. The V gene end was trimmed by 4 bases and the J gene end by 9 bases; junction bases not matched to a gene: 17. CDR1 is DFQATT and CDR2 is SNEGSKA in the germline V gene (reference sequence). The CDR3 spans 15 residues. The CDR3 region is CSATRNLQGPGAQYF. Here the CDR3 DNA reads TGCAGTGCTACCCGCAACCTACAGGGGCCAGGGGCCCAGTACTTC.

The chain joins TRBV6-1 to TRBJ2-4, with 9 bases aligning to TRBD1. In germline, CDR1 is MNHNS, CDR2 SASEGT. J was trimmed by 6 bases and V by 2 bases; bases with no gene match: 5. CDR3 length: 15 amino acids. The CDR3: CASSETQGARNIQYF. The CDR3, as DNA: TGTGCCAGCAGTGAAACACAGGGGGCGAGAAACATTCAGTACTTC.

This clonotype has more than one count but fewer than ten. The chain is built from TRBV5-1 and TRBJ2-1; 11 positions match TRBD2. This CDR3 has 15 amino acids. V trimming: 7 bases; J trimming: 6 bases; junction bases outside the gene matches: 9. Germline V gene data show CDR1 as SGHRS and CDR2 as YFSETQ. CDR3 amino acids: CASGTGTSGTNEQFF. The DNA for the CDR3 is TGCGCCAGCGGGACCGGGACTAGCGGAACCAATGAGCAGTTCTTC.

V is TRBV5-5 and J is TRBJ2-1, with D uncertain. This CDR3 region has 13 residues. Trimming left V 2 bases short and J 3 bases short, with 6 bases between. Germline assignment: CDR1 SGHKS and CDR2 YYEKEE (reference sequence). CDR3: CASSFGNYNEQFF. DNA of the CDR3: TGTGCCAGCAGCTTTGGGAACTACAATGAGCAGTTCTTC.

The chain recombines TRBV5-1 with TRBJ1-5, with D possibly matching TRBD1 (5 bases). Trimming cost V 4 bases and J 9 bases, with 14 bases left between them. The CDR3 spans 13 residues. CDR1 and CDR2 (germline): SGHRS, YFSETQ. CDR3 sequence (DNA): TGCGCCAGCAGCGAGGGCCAGGGAAGGCCCCAGCATTTT. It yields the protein CASSEGQGRPQHF.

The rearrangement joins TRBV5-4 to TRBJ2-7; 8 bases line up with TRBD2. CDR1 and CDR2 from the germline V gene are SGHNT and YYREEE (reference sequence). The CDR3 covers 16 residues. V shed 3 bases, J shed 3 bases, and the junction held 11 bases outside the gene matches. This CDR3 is CASSSLPLAGFYEQYF. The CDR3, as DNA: TGTGCCAGCAGCTCCCTCCCCCTAGCGGGCTTCTACGAGCAGTACTTC.

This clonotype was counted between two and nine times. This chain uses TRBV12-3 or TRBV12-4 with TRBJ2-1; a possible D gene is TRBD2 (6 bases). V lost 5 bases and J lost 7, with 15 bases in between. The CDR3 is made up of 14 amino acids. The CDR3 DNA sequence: TGTGCCAGCAGTCCCATAGCGGCATTGAATGAGCAGTTCTTC. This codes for CASSPIAALNEQFF.

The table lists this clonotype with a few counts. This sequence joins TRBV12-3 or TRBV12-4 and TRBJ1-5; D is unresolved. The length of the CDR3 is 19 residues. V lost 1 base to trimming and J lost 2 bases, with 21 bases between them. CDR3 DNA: TGTGCCAGCAGTTTAGTTCTACGAGGTCTAGGGCACGGCAATCAGCCCCAGCATTTT. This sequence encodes CASSLVLRGLGHGNQPQHF.

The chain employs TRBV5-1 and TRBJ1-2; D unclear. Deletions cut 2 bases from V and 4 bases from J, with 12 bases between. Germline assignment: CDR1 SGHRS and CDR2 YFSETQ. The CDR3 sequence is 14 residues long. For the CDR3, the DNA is TGCGCCAGCAGCTTCACCGCTCAAGTCTATGGCTACACCTTC. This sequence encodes CASSFTAQVYGYTF.

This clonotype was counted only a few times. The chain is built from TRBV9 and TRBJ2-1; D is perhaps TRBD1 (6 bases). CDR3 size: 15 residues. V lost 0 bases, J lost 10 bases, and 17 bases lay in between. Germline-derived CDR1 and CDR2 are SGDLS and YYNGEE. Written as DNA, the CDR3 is TGTGCCAGCAGCGTAGGATCTAGGGGCCAGGGGGAGCAGTTCTTC. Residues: CASSVGSRGQGEQFF.